This T cell receptor beta chain emerged from a study of spatial heterogeneity in lung cancer. This CDR3 has 13 residues. J lost 6 bases, V lost 6 bases, and 4 bases had no gene match. Germline CDR1 is SNHLY and CDR2 is FYNNEI. The time point denotes: blood at routine non-recurrence follow-up after resection. Extraction of whole RNA from tumor, nontumor lung or frozen PBMC preceded unsorted sequencing. All TCR cDNA molecules were individually tagged with a unique molecular identifier. Each CDR3 protein is one row after TCRdb ran MiXCR on the 5' RACE reads. The repertoire holds about 120,000 distinct CDR3 sequences, with less than 15% as singletons.

This receptor was identified in a male donor with early-stage non-small cell lung cancer. The rearrangement uses TRBV2 and TRBJ1-2, with 10 bases that match TRBD1. The sample here was PBMCs, taken at follow-up. The CDR3 spells CASRDRGPDGYTF. CDR3 nucleotide sequence: TGTGCCAGCAGAGACAGGGGGCCCGATGGCTACACCTTC.